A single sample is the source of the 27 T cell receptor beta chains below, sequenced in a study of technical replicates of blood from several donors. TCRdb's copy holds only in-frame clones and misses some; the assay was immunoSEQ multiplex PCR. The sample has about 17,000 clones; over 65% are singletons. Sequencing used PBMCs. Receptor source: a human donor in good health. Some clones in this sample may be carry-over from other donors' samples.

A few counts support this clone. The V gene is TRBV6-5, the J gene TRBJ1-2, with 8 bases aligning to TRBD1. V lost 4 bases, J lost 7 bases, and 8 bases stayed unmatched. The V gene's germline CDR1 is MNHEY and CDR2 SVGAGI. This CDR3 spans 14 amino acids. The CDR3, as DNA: TGTGCCAGCAGTTCGGGACAGGACTTTGGTGGCTACACCTTC. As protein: CASSSGQDFGGYTF.

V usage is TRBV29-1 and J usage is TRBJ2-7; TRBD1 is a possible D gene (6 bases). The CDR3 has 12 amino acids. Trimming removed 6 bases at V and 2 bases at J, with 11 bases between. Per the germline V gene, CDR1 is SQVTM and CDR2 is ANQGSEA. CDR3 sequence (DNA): TGCAGCGTGGGGACATTCCCCTACGAGCAGTACTTC. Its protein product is CSVGTFPYEQYF.

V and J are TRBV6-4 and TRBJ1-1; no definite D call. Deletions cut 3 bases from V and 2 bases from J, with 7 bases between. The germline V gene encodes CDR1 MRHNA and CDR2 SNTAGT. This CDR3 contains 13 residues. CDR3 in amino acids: CASSESGNTEAFF. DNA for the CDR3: TGTGCCAGCAGTGAATCAGGAAACACTGAAGCTTTCTTT.

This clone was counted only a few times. The CDR3 coding sequence is TGTGCCAGTAGACGTGACAGTACCTCCTACGAGCAGTACTTC. Amino acids: CASRRDSTSYEQYF. The gene calls are TRBV19 and TRBJ2-7; tentatively, D is TRBD1 (5 bases). The V gene lost 6 bases and the J gene lost 0 bases, with 12 bases spanning the gap. There are 14 residues in the CDR3. Germline V gene data show CDR1 as LNHDA and CDR2 as SQIVND (reference sequence).

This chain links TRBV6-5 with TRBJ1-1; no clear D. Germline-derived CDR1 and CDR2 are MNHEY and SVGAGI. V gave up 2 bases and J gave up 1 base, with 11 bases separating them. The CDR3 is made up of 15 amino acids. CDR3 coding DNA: TGTGCCAGCAGTTACGCTTATGGCGGGAACACTGAAGCTTTCTTT. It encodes CASSYAYGGNTEAFF.

This CDR3 is CASSVGPRTSKNEQFF. In DNA, the CDR3 is TGTGCCAGCAGCGTAGGTCCCAGAACTAGTAAGAATGAGCAGTTCTTC. The chain recombines TRBV9 with TRBJ2-1; D possibly corresponds to TRBD2 (5 bases). The V end was cut by 0 bases, the J end by 7 bases, with 17 bases between. Germline assignment: CDR1 SGDLS and CDR2 YYNGEE. This CDR3 has 16 residues.

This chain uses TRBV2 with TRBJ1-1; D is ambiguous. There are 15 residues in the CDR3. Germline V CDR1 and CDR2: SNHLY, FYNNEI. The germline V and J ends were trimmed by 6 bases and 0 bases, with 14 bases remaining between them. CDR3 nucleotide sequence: TGTGCCAGCAGCGCCCGGGGTGTTCTGAACACTGAAGCTTTCTTT. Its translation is CASSARGVLNTEAFF.

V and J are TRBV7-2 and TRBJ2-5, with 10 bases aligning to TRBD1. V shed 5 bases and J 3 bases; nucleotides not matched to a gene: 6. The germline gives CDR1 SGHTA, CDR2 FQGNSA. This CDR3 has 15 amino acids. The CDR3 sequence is CASSRQGAWEETQYF. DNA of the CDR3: TGTGCCAGCAGCCGACAGGGGGCTTGGGAAGAGACCCAGTACTTC. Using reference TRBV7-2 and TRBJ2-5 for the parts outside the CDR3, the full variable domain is GAGVSQSPSNKVTEKGKDVELRCDPISGHTALYWYRQSLGQGLEFLIYFQGNSAPDKSGLPSDRFSAERTGGSVSTLTIQRTQQEDSAVYLCASSRQGAWEETQYFGPGTRLLVL.

The CDR3 DNA is TGTGCCAGCAGCCTGCCGACCCGGCTAGCGGAAAACAAAAATGAGCAGTTCTTC. Protein product: CASSLPTRLAENKNEQFF. The genes are TRBV14 and TRBJ2-1; 7 positions match TRBD2. The V gene end was trimmed by 4 bases and the J gene end by 7 bases; junction bases not matched to a gene: 19. The CDR3 covers 18 residues. Germline V gene data show CDR1 as SGHDN and CDR2 as FVKESK.

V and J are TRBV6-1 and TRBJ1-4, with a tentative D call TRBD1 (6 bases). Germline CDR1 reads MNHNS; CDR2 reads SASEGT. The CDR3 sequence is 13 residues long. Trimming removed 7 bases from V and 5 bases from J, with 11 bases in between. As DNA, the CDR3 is TGTGCCAGCATTGGACAGCAAAATGAAAAACTGTTTTTT. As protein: CASIGQQNEKLFF.

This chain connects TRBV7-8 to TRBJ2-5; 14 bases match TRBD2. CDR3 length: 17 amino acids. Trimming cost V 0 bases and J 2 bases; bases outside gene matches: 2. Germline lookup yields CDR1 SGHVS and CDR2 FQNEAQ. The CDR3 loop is CASSLAGLAGVQETQYF. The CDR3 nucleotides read TGTGCCAGCAGCTTAGCGGGACTAGCGGGAGTACAAGAGACCCAGTACTTC.

The DNA for the CDR3 is TGCGCCAGCAGCTCAGGCAGGGGTGCAACTAATGAAAAACTGTTTTTT. Encoded protein: CASSSGRGATNEKLFF. This chain connects TRBV5-1 to TRBJ1-4; tentatively, D is TRBD1 (6 bases). The CDR3 runs to 16 residues. CDR1 and CDR2 from the germline V gene are SGHRS and YFSETQ. Trimming cost V 3 bases and J 0 bases, with 12 bases left between them.

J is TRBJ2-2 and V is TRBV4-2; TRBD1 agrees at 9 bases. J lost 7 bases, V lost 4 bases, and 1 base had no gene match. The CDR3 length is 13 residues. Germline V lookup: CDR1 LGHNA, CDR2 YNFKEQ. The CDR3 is CASSPTGGGELFF. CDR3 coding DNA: TGTGCCAGCAGCCCGACAGGGGGCGGGGAGCTGTTTTTT.

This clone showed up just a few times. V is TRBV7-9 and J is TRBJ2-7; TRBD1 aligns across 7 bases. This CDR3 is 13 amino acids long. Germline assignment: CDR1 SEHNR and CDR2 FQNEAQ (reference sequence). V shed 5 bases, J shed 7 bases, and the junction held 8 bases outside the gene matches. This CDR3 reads CASSIQGTGEQYF. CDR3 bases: TGTGCCAGCAGCATACAGGGGACGGGGGAGCAGTACTTC.

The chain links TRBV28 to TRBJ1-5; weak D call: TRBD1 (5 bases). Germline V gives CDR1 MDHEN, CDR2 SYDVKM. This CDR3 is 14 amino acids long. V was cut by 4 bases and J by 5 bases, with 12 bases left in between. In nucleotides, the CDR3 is TGTGCCAGCAGTTCCGACAGTCTTCATCAGCCCCAGCATTTT. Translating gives CASSSDSLHQPQHF.

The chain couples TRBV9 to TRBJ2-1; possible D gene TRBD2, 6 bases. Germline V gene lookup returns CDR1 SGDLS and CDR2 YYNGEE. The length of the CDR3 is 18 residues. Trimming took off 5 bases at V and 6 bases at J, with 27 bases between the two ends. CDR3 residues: CASSSLPSRAGNINEQFF. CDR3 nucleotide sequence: TGTGCCAGCAGTTCCCTCCCGTCTAGGGCGGGAAATATCAATGAGCAGTTCTTC.

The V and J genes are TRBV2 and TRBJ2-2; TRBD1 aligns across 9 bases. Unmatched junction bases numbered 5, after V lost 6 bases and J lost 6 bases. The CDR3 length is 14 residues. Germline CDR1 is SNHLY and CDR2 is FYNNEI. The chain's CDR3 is CASRSGQGPGELFF. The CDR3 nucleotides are TGTGCCAGCAGATCGGGACAGGGACCCGGGGAGCTGTTTTTT.

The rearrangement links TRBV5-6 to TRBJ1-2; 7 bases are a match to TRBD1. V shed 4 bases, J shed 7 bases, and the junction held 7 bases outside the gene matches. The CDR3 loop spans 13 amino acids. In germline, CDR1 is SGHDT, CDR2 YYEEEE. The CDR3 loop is CASSIGGGGGYTF. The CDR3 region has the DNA TGTGCCAGCAGCATAGGGGGCGGCGGTGGCTACACCTTC.

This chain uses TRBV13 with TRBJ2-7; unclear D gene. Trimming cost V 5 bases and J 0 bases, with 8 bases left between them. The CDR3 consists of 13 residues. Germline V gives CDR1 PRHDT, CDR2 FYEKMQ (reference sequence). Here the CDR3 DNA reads TGTGCCAGCAGCCTCTACCTCTCCTACGAGCAGTACTTC. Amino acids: CASSLYLSYEQYF.

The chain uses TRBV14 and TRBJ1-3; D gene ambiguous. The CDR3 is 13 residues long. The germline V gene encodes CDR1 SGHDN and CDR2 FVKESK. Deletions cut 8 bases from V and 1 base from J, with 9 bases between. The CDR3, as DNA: TGTGCCAGCCTTGACTCTTCTGGAAACACCATATATTTT. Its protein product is CASLDSSGNTIYF. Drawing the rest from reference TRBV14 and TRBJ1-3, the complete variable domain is EAGVTQFPSHSVIEKGQTVTLRCDPISGHDNLYWYRRVMGKEIKFLLHFVKESKQDESGMPNNRFLAERTGGTYSTLKVQPAELEDSGVYFCASLDSSGNTIYFGEGSWLTVV.

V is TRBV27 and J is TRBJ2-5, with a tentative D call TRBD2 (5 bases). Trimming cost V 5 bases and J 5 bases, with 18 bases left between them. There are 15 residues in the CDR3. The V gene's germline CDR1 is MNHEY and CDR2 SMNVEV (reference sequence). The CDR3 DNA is TGTGCCAGCAGTCCCCCATTTACTAGTGTGGAGACCCAGTACTTC. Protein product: CASSPPFTSVETQYF.

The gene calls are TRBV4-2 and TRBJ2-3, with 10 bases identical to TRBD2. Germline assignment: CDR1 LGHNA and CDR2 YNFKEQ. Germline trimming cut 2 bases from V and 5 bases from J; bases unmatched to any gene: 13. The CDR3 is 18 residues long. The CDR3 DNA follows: TGTGCCAGCAGCCAACCAAGCGGGAGGGCCGATATCATAGATACGCAGTATTTT. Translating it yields CASSQPSGRADIIDTQYF.

In DNA form, the CDR3 reads TGTGCCAGCAGCCAAGGGGGGGCGCGAGAGACCCAGTACTTC. This gives the protein CASSQGGARETQYF. The rearrangement links TRBV9 to TRBJ2-5; a possible D gene is TRBD2 (7 bases). This CDR3 is built from 14 residues. CDR1 SGDLS and CDR2 YYNGEE come from the germline V gene. V lost 4 bases and J lost 4, with 14 bases in between.

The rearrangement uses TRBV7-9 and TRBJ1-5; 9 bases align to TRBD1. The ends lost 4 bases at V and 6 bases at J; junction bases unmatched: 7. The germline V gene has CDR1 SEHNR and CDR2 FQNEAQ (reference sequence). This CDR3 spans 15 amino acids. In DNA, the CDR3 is TGTGCCAGCAGCTCTACAGGGGGCTCGGGTCAGCCCCAGCATTTT. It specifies CASSSTGGSGQPQHF.

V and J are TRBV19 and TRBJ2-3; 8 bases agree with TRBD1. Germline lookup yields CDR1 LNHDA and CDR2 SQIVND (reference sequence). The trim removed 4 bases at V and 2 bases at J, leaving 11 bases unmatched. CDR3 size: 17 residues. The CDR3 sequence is CASSRTGKKAITDTQYF. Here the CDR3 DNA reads TGTGCCAGTAGTAGGACAGGGAAGAAAGCTATCACAGATACGCAGTATTTT. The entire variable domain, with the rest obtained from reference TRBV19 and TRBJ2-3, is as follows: DGGITQSPKYLFRKEGQNVTLSCEQNLNHDAMYWYRQDPGQGLRLIYYSQIVNDFQKGDIAEGYSVSREKKESFPLTVTSAQKNPTAFYLCASSRTGKKAITDTQYFGPGTRLTVL.

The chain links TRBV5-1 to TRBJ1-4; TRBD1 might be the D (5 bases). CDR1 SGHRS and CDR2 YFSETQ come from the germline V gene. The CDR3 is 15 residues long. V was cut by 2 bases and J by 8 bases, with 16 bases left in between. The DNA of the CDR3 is TGCGCCAGCAGCTTCCTCCCAGGGCAGGGCGAAAAACTGTTTTTT. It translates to CASSFLPGQGEKLFF.

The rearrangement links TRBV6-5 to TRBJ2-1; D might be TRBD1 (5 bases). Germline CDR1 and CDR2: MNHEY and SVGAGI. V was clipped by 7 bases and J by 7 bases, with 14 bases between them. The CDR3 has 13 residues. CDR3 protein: CASKWGSTNEQFF. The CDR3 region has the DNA TGTGCCAGCAAGTGGGGCTCGACGAATGAGCAGTTCTTC.